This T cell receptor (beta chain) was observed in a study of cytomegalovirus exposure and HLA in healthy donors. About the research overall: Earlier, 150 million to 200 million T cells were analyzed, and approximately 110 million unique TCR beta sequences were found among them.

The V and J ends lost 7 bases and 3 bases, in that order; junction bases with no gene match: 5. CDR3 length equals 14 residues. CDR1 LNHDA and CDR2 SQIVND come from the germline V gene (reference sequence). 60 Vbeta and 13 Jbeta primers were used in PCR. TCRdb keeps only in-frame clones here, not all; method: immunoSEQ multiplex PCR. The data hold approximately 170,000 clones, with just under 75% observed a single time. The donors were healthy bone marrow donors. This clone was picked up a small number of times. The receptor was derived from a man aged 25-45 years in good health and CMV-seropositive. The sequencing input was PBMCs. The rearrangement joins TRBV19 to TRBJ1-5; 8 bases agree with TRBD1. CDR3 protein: CASTRTGSNQPQHF. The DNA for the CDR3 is TGTGCCAGTACCCGGACAGGGTCCAATCAGCCCCAGCATTTT.